The rows below give T cell receptor beta chains drawn from one sample of a study of CD8 T cells in ankylosing spondylitis. MiXCR, run by TCRdb on the 5' RACE reads, gives a single entry per CDR3 protein. The sample yields about 96,000 distinct CDR3 sequences, around 25% seen once. Sequencing used blood, either unsorted or a sorted T cell fraction (not recorded which). Receptor source: a male donor with ankylosing spondylitis or in good health (not recorded which). Both conserved end residues are part of each CDR3. D genes are given only for firm matches. Size is omitted from some rows. Given values are once, few, many or a class for expanded clones.

J | size | V | D | CDR3 | DNA
TRBJ1-2 | - | TRBV6-2/TRBV6-3 | - | CASSYPGRSYGGYTF | TGTGCCAGCAGTTACCCGGGACGGAGCTATGGTGGCTACACCTTC
TRBJ2-1 | - | TRBV6-2/TRBV6-3 | - | CASSRSRGVNEQFF | TGTGCCAGCAGCCGATCAAGAGGTGTCAATGAGCAGTTCTTC
TRBJ1-3 | - | TRBV7-3 | - | CASSSTGMGGNTIYF | TGTGCCAGCAGCTCAACAGGGATGGGCGGAAACACCATATATTTT
TRBJ2-7 | once | TRBV5-6 | - | CASSLTAFNAYEQYF | TGTGCCAGCAGTCTGACAGCCTTCAATGCCTACGAGCAGTACTTC
TRBJ1-5 | - | TRBV28 | - | CAVGNQPQHF | TGTGCGGTGGGCAATCAGCCCCAGCATTTT
TRBJ2-3 | few | TRBV9 | TRBD1 | CASSAIPRGTGSTDTQYF | TGTGCCAGCAGCGCCATCCCTCGGGGGACAGGCAGCACAGATACGCAGTATTTT
TRBJ2-2 | - | TRBV6-5 | - | CASSYMTATGELFF | TGTGCCAGCAGTTACATGACCGCAACCGGGGAGCTGTTTTTT
TRBJ2-1 | - | TRBV5-1 | TRBD1 | CASSPQGTGGYNEQFF | TGCGCCAGCAGCCCCCAAGGGACAGGTGGTTACAATGAGCAGTTCTTC
TRBJ2-1 | many | TRBV7-9 | - | CASSVINEQFF | TGTGCCAGCAGCGTCATCAATGAGCAGTTCTTC
TRBJ1-1 | - | TRBV7-9 | - | CASSLATPVGTPEAFF | TGTGCCAGCAGCTTAGCGACCCCCGTAGGGACCCCTGAAGCTTTCTTT
TRBJ1-1 | - | TRBV12-3/TRBV12-4 | - | CASSRRGGGGYLEAFF | TGTGCCAGCAGTCGACGGGGGGGCGGGGGGTACTTAGAAGCTTTCTTT
TRBJ2-3 | many | TRBV10-3 | - | CATTYEGSTDTQYF | TGTGCCACTACATACGAAGGGAGCACAGATACGCAGTATTTT
TRBJ1-2 | - | TRBV5-1 | - | CASSFGTSYGYTF | TGCGCCAGCAGCTTCGGGACTAGCTATGGCTACACCTTC
TRBJ1-4 | - | TRBV12-3/TRBV12-4 | - | CAVGFNEKLFF | TGTGCCGTCGGGTTTAATGAAAAACTGTTTTTT
TRBJ1-2 | - | TRBV7-2 | - | CASSPMGSDNGYTF | TGTGCCAGCAGTCCCATGGGCAGCGATAATGGCTACACCTTC
TRBJ1-1 | few | TRBV29-1 | - | CSVTPGGEAFF | TGCAGCGTTACACCCGGGGGGGAAGCTTTCTTT
TRBJ2-1 | - | TRBV29-1 | TRBD2 | CSVDGSGSNWNEQFF | TGCAGCGTTGATGGGAGCGGGAGTAATTGGAATGAGCAGTTCTTC
TRBJ2-2 | - | TRBV5-1 | TRBD1 | CASSHRDRVSTGELFF | TGCGCCAGCAGCCACCGGGACAGGGTCTCCACCGGGGAGCTGTTTTTT
TRBJ2-3 | - | TRBV15 | - | CATSRDLEGQDTQYF | TGTGCCACCAGCAGAGATTTGGAAGGGCAAGATACGCAGTATTTT